Listed below are T cell receptor beta chains from one sample, sequenced in a study of T cell clones after liver transplantation. Generated by immunoSEQ multiplex PCR, the TCRdb table keeps only in-frame clones and is missing some. The sample holds roughly 19,000 clones; around 75% are singletons and the top ten take 30% to 45%. The sample consisted of CD8+ T cells from blood, taken 54 months after liver transplant. These TCRs come from a human patient who received a liver transplant. Part of the T cells may come from the graft donor. The CDR3 runs from the conserved cysteine through the conserved F or W. The D gene is left open where the match is weak. Some rows have no size entry. The others give once, few or many, or a class for an expanded clone.

DNA: TGTGCCAGCAGTCCCCAGACAGGGGAGAATGGCTACACCTTC
CDR3: CASSPQTGENGYTF
J: TRBJ1-2
D: TRBD1
V: TRBV6-5
size: -

DNA: TGTGCCAGCAGCTTAGAGTCGGGGGAATACAATGAGCAGTTCTTC
CDR3: CASSLESGEYNEQFF
J: TRBJ2-1
D: -
V: TRBV7-6
size: -

DNA: TGTGCCAGTACAGGGGGAAATGAGCAGTTCTTC
CDR3: CASTGGNEQFF
J: TRBJ2-1
D: TRBD1
V: TRBV28
size: -

DNA: TGTGCCAGCAGCGCGGAGGGAGGGTGGGGGGGAACAGATACGCAGTATTTT
CDR3: CASSAEGGWGGTDTQYF
J: TRBJ2-3
D: TRBD2
V: TRBV9
size: few

DNA: TGCGCCAGCAGCTTGGGGGCAGTAGTCCCCTCTGGGGCCAACGTCCTGACTTTC
CDR3: CASSLGAVVPSGANVLTF
J: TRBJ2-6
D: -
V: TRBV5-1
size: -

DNA: TGTGCCAGCGAGTGGCTAGCGACAGATACGCAGTATTTT
CDR3: CASEWLATDTQYF
J: TRBJ2-3
D: -
V: TRBV11-2
size: once

DNA: TGTGCCAGCAAGGGATGCCGAGAGTACGAAAGGACCTATGGCTACACCTTC
CDR3: CASKGCREYERTYGYTF
J: TRBJ1-2
D: -
V: TRBV5-2
size: -

DNA: TGTGCCAGCAGCTTAGGGGTGACAGGCCTTACCTATGGCTACACCTTC
CDR3: CASSLGVTGLTYGYTF
J: TRBJ1-2
D: -
V: TRBV7-9
size: -

DNA: TGTGCCAGCAGCTTTCCCATAACACCTAGCGGGGGCATCCATGAGCAGTTCTTC
CDR3: CASSFPITPSGGIHEQFF
J: TRBJ2-1
D: TRBD2
V: TRBV6-8
size: -

DNA: TGCAGCGTTGGGGACAGGGCTGGAAACACCATATATTTT
CDR3: CSVGDRAGNTIYF
J: TRBJ1-3
D: TRBD1
V: TRBV29-1
size: -

DNA: TGTGCCAGCAGCCCAACTAGCGGACAGGGGGGAAACACCGGGGAGCTGTTTTTT
CDR3: CASSPTSGQGGNTGELFF
J: TRBJ2-2
D: TRBD1
V: TRBV7-6
size: -

DNA: TGTGCCAGCAGGGAAAACCTAGCGGGGGAATTCTACAATGAGCAGTTCTTC
CDR3: CASRENLAGEFYNEQFF
J: TRBJ2-1
D: TRBD2
V: TRBV6-1
size: -

DNA: TGTGCCACCAGCGATTACCGGCCCCGGGGATACGAGCAGTACTTC
CDR3: CATSDYRPRGYEQYF
J: TRBJ2-7
D: -
V: TRBV15
size: -

DNA: TGTGCCAGCAGCTTAGACGCGGACACTGACACAGATACGCAGTATTTT
CDR3: CASSLDADTDTDTQYF
J: TRBJ2-3
D: -
V: TRBV7-2
size: few

DNA: TGTGCCAGCAGCAATGAACTAGCGGGGGGCGTAGATACGCAGTATTTT
CDR3: CASSNELAGGVDTQYF
J: TRBJ2-3
D: TRBD2
V: TRBV11-2
size: -

DNA: TGTGCCAGCAGTTTACAGGGTCAGCCCCAGCATTTT
CDR3: CASSLQGQPQHF
J: TRBJ1-5
D: -
V: TRBV27
size: -

DNA: TGTGCCAGCAAGGAGGGATCATATGGCAATCAGCCCCAGCATTTT
CDR3: CASKEGSYGNQPQHF
J: TRBJ1-5
D: -
V: TRBV27
size: -

DNA: TGCAGCGTTGATGGGACAGGGGTCATCCAGGAGACCCAGTACTTC
CDR3: CSVDGTGVIQETQYF
J: TRBJ2-5
D: TRBD1
V: TRBV29-1
size: once

DNA: TGTGCCAACCCGACCCGTAGCGGGAAAACCCAGTACTTC
CDR3: CANPTRSGKTQYF
J: TRBJ2-5
D: -
V: TRBV21-1
size: -

DNA: TGTGCCAGCAGTATAATGGGACAACCGAACACTGAAGCTTTCTTT
CDR3: CASSIMGQPNTEAFF
J: TRBJ1-1
D: -
V: TRBV28
size: medium-sized

DNA: TGTGCCAGCAGCCCCTCTAGATCCGGGACCCAGTACTTC
CDR3: CASSPSRSGTQYF
J: TRBJ2-5
D: -
V: TRBV9
size: many

DNA: TGTGCCAGTAGTATTCAGGGGCGCGATGTAGAAAAACTGTTTTTT
CDR3: CASSIQGRDVEKLFF
J: TRBJ1-4
D: -
V: TRBV19
size: -

DNA: TGTGCCAGCAGATTACTTGACAGGGGAGACACAGATACGCAGTATTTT
CDR3: CASRLLDRGDTDTQYF
J: TRBJ2-3
D: TRBD1
V: TRBV28
size: -

DNA: TGTGCCAGCAGTTTGGGTGGTGGCAATCAGCCCCAGCATTTT
CDR3: CASSLGGGNQPQHF
J: TRBJ1-5
D: -
V: TRBV28
size: -

DNA: TGTGCCAGCAGTTACGAGGAGACGGGGGCGACTTTCTTT
CDR3: CASSYEETGATFF
J: TRBJ1-1
D: -
V: TRBV6-6
size: once

DNA: TGTGCCAGTAGTCTCGTCGGTTACGAGCAGTACTTC
CDR3: CASSLVGYEQYF
J: TRBJ2-7
D: -
V: TRBV19
size: -

DNA: TGTGCCAGCAGCTCCCTCTACGAGCAGTACTTC
CDR3: CASSSLYEQYF
J: TRBJ2-7
D: -
V: TRBV7-2
size: once

DNA: TGTGCCAGCAGCTTAGCCCCGGCGGGACAGGCAAATTCACCCCTCCACTTT
CDR3: CASSLAPAGQANSPLHF
J: TRBJ1-6
D: TRBD1
V: TRBV7-6
size: -

DNA: TGTGCCAGCCGACAGGGGGCAGGGAACTCCTACGAGCAGTACTTC
CDR3: CASRQGAGNSYEQYF
J: TRBJ2-7
D: TRBD1
V: TRBV6-5
size: -

DNA: TGTGCCAGTGGGGGGTCCGGGGAGCTGTTTTTT
CDR3: CASGGSGELFF
J: TRBJ2-2
D: -
V: TRBV27
size: -

DNA: TGTGCCAGCAGCTTCCTGACAGGCCGCCTTTCGGGGGCCAACGTCCTGACTTTC
CDR3: CASSFLTGRLSGANVLTF
J: TRBJ2-6
D: -
V: TRBV7-2
size: few

DNA: TGTGCCAGCAGCCACGCTGGGGGCAATTCACCCCTCCACTTT
CDR3: CASSHAGGNSPLHF
J: TRBJ1-6
D: -
V: TRBV9
size: -

DNA: TGTGCCAGCAGCCTAGAGGTCGGGGTTCTAGGGTACACTGAAGCTTTCTTT
CDR3: CASSLEVGVLGYTEAFF
J: TRBJ1-1
D: -
V: TRBV11-2
size: -

DNA: TGTGCCAGCAAGGGACAGGGCCCAGATACGCAGTATTTT
CDR3: CASKGQGPDTQYF
J: TRBJ2-3
D: TRBD1
V: TRBV7-9
size: medium-sized

DNA: TGTGCCAGCAACCCGACATTCACCTACGAACAGTACTTC
CDR3: CASNPTFTYEQYF
J: TRBJ2-7
D: -
V: TRBV6-1
size: -

DNA: TGTGCCAGCAGTCCTTCAGGGACCAACACTGAAGCTTTCTTT
CDR3: CASSPSGTNTEAFF
J: TRBJ1-1
D: -
V: TRBV6-5
size: -

DNA: TGTGCCAGCAACGAACGTGGGGATCTGCCCGATAATTCACCCCTCCACTTT
CDR3: CASNERGDLPDNSPLHF
J: TRBJ1-6
D: -
V: TRBV28
size: -

DNA: TGTGCCAGCGGAGACAGCGGCAATGAGCAGTTCTTC
CDR3: CASGDSGNEQFF
J: TRBJ2-1
D: -
V: TRBV9
size: -

DNA: TGTGCCAGCAGTTTATTAGTTTCGAGCTCCTACGAGCAGTACTTC
CDR3: CASSLLVSSSYEQYF
J: TRBJ2-7
D: -
V: TRBV27
size: -

DNA: TGTGCCAGCAGCGCAACAGGGTCGAACACTGAAGCTTTCTTT
CDR3: CASSATGSNTEAFF
J: TRBJ1-1
D: -
V: TRBV9
size: -